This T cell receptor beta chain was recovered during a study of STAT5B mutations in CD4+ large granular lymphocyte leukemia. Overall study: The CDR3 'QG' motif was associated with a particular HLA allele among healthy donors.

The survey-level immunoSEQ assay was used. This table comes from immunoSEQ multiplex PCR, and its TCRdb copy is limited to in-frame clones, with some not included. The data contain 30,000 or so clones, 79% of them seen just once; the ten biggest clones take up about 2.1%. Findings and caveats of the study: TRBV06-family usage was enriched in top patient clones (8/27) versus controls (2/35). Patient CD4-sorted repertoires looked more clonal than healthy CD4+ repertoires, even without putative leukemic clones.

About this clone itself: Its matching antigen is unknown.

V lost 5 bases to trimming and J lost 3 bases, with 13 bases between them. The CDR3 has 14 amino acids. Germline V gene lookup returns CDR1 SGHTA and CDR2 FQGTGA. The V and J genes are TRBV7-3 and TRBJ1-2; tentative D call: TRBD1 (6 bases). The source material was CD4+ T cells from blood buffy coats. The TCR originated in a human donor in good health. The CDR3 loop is CASSPKGGHYGYTF. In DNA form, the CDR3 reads TGTGCCAGCAGCCCTAAGGGGGGCCACTATGGCTACACCTTC.